The 24 T cell receptor beta chains below all came from one sample that was sequenced in a study of T cell repertoires in cytomegalovirus infection (dated by TCRdb to the late 2010s). Sequencing instrument: Illumina HiSeq 1500. The public reads were quality trimmed at Q25 with fastp and then assembled into clones with MiXCR by TCRdb, keeping productive beta chains. Records with the same CDR3 protein are collapsed into one entry carrying the most frequent genes and DNA. The table for this sample lists some 150,000 distinct CDR3 sequences; roughly a quarter of them were counted only once. Roughly 9.8% of the sample belongs to the ten largest clones. Specimen: PBMCs. These receptors all stem from a human donor in good health (CMV status not recorded). Some clones in this sample may be carry-over from other donors' samples.

This clonotype was seen a handful of times. CDR3 coding DNA: TGTGCCAGCAGTTTAATTAGCGGGAGAGGCAATGAGCAGTTCTTC. It is translated as CASSLISGRGNEQFF. This chain connects TRBV28 to TRBJ2-1; 9 bases match TRBD2. This CDR3 is built from 15 residues. Germline CDR1 MDHEN, CDR2 SYDVKM. V lost 2 bases to trimming and J lost 6 bases; unmatched junction nucleotides: 5.

The chain links TRBV25-1 to TRBJ1-1; D gene ambiguous. The CDR3 sequence is 13 residues long. Germline assignment: CDR1 MGHDK and CDR2 SYGVNS. Deletions cut 4 bases from V and 4 bases from J, with 10 bases between. The CDR3 DNA reads as TGTGCCAGCAGTGCAAAAACCGTCACTGAAGCTTTCTTT. Translated: CASSAKTVTEAFF.

This chain joins TRBV7-9 and TRBJ1-2, with D unresolved. Trimming shortened V by 1 base and J by 4 bases, and 7 bases separated the two germline ends. The germline V gene has CDR1 SEHNR and CDR2 FQNEAQ (reference sequence). The CDR3 runs 13 residues. In DNA form, the CDR3 reads TGTGCCAGCAGCTTAGGTTTGGGCTATGGCTACACCTTC. It specifies CASSLGLGYGYTF.

This chain joins TRBV4-1 and TRBJ1-2; D gene unclear. The length of the CDR3 is 15 residues. Looked up from germline, CDR1 is MGHRA and CDR2 is YSYEKL. Deletions cut 0 bases from V and 4 bases from J, with 12 bases between. CDR3 amino acids: CASSQERDPTYGYTF. Written as DNA, the CDR3 is TGCGCCAGCAGCCAAGAACGCGACCCTACCTATGGCTACACCTTC.

This clonotype appeared a few times. The rearrangement links TRBV19 to TRBJ2-1; possible D gene TRBD1, 5 bases. This CDR3 contains 13 residues. CDR1 is LNHDA, CDR2 SQIVND, per germline (reference sequence). The ends were cut back, 4 bases at V and 8 bases at J, with 12 bases in the middle. The CDR3 protein is CASSNQGGDEQFF. Written as DNA, the CDR3 is TGTGCCAGTAGTAATCAGGGTGGGGATGAGCAGTTCTTC. The variable domain in full, with the rest retrieved from reference TRBV19 and TRBJ2-1, is DGGITQSPKYLFRKEGQNVTLSCEQNLNHDAMYWYRQDPGQGLRLIYYSQIVNDFQKGDIAEGYSVSREKKESFPLTVTSAQKNPTAFYLCASSNQGGDEQFFGPGTRLTVL.

This chain joins TRBV12-3 or TRBV12-4 and TRBJ1-6; D is perhaps TRBD1 (5 bases). V lost 5 bases and J 9 bases, leaving 8 bases between the germline ends. CDR3 length: 12 residues. CDR3 protein: CASSPGFSPLHF. In DNA form, the CDR3 reads TGTGCCAGCAGTCCAGGGTTTTCACCCCTCCACTTT.

Comment on this clonotype: Because the CDR3's place on the DNA is in doubt, the DNA is left out and the CDR3 is given as listed by TCRdb. This chain connects TRBV12-3 or TRBV12-4 to TRBJ2-1; the table's D call of TRBD1 was not tested on the DNA. The CDR3 extends over 20 residues, inclusive of both ends. CDR3 sequence reads: CASSSSGPIQPGQENNEQFF.

This clonotype was seen repeatedly, ten times or more. A junction boundary mismatches the germline segment, possibly from a read error. The rearrangement uses TRBV11-1 and TRBJ1-1; TRBD1 matches at 7 bases. Germline V gene sequence: CDR1 SGHAT, CDR2 FQDESV (reference sequence). CDR3 size: 14 residues. The CDR3: CASTLQAGGTEAFF. As DNA, the CDR3 is TGTGCCAGCACCTTACAGGCAGGGGGCACTGAAGCTTTCTTT.

This clonotype was observed a handful of times. This chain links TRBV11-2 with TRBJ2-7, with 8 bases that match TRBD2. The CDR3 extends over 8 amino acids. Germline loops: CDR1 SGHAT, CDR2 FQNNGV. V shed 11 bases, J shed 11 bases, and the junction held 2 bases outside the gene matches. CDR3 sequence reads: CAPGGEYF. For the CDR3, the DNA is TGTGCCCCCGGGGGGGAGTACTTC.

A few counts support this clonotype. V is TRBV6-5 and J is TRBJ2-2, with 7 bases fitting TRBD2. The germline V gene has CDR1 MNHEY and CDR2 SVGAGI. The CDR3 runs to 19 residues. The J segment lost 2 bases and the V segment lost 5 bases, leaving 17 bases of the junction unmatched. As DNA, the CDR3 is TGTGCCAGCAGTCCTCGTCCCCCCAGCGGGGTACCCAACACCGGGGAGCTGTTTTTT. Translated: CASSPRPPSGVPNTGELFF.

This clonotype was detected ten times or more. The chain employs TRBV7-2 and TRBJ1-2; 8 nucleotides line up with TRBD1. The CDR3 is 14 amino acids. With 1 base clipped from V and 2 bases from J, the junction kept 0 bases outside the gene matches. Germline assignment: CDR1 SGHTA and CDR2 FQGNSA. The CDR3: CASSLGQGNYGYTF. CDR3 in DNA: TGTGCCAGCAGCTTAGGACAGGGGAACTATGGCTACACCTTC. Using reference TRBV7-2 and TRBJ1-2 for the parts outside the CDR3, the full variable domain is GAGVSQSPSNKVTEKGKDVELRCDPISGHTALYWYRQSLGQGLEFLIYFQGNSAPDKSGLPSDRFSAERTGGSVSTLTIQRTQQEDSAVYLCASSLGQGNYGYTFGSGTRLTVV.

V is TRBV7-8 and J is TRBJ2-7; 8 bases are a match to TRBD2. V lost 5 bases, J lost 0 bases, and 6 bases stayed unmatched. The CDR3 consists of 15 residues. Germline loops: CDR1 SGHVS, CDR2 FQNEAQ. The CDR3 spells CASSGVAGSSYEQYF. In nucleotides, the CDR3 is TGTGCCAGCAGCGGGGTAGCGGGGAGCTCCTACGAGCAGTACTTC.

This clonotype was counted a few times. As DNA, the CDR3 is TGTGCCAGTAGTATAGGAGGGTCCCCTCCTTACGAGCAGTACTTC. Amino acids: CASSIGGSPPYEQYF. The chain couples TRBV19 to TRBJ2-7; a possible D gene is TRBD2 (5 bases). This CDR3 has 15 amino acids. The ends were cut back, 1 base at V and 4 bases at J, with 14 bases in the middle. In germline, CDR1 is LNHDA, CDR2 SQIVND (reference sequence).

This clonotype was found many times. The chain recombines TRBV7-6 with TRBJ2-5; D is possibly TRBD1 (5 bases). Per germline, CDR1 SGHVS and CDR2 FNYEAQ. Trimming stripped 5 bases from V and 4 bases from J, with 17 bases between. The CDR3 totals 15 residues. The CDR3 protein is CASSADISGGETQYF. The CDR3 nucleotides are TGTGCCAGCAGCGCGGACATCTCAGGTGGAGAGACCCAGTACTTC.

For the CDR3, the DNA is TGTGCCAGCAGCTTAGAGGGACAGAACGAAGAGACCCAGTACTTC. Encoded protein: CASSLEGQNEETQYF. The chain carries TRBV7-4 and TRBJ2-5; 7 nucleotides line up with TRBD1. CDR1 and CDR2 (germline): SGHVT, SQSDAQ. The CDR3 runs 15 residues. V lost 1 base, J lost 3 bases, and 5 bases stayed unmatched.

This clonotype was observed a few times. The chain joins TRBV30 to TRBJ1-2; tentative D call: TRBD1 (5 bases). From germline, CDR1 is GTSNPN and CDR2 SVGIG (reference sequence). The CDR3 sequence is 15 residues long. With 0 bases removed from V and 1 base from J, the gap between germline ends came to 12 bases. The CDR3 bases are TGTGCCTGGAGTGTGGCAGGGTTGAATAACTATGGCTACACCTTC. Residues: CAWSVAGLNNYGYTF.

The genes are TRBV5-1 and TRBJ2-7; 9 nucleotides line up with TRBD1. This CDR3 is built from 13 residues. With 4 bases clipped from V and 6 bases from J, the junction kept 5 bases outside the gene matches. In germline, CDR1 is SGHRS, CDR2 YFSETQ. The CDR3 DNA sequence: TGCGCCAGCAGCCGGGACAGGGTCGTCGAGCAGTACTTC. Translation gives CASSRDRVVEQYF.

The chain is built from TRBV20-1 and TRBJ2-7; TRBD1 matches at 8 bases. V shed 0 bases, J shed 0 bases, and the junction held 4 bases outside the gene matches. There are 15 residues in the CDR3. Germline V CDR1 and CDR2: DFQATT, SNEGSKA (reference sequence). CDR3 bases: TGCAGTGCTAGAGATCTGACAGGGGCCTCCTACGAGCAGTACTTC. Translated: CSARDLTGASYEQYF.

This clonotype was observed a handful of times. The V call is TRBV4-1, the J call TRBJ2-7; D is perhaps TRBD1 (5 bases). The CDR3 has 14 amino acids. Deletions cut 0 bases from V and 4 bases from J, with 10 bases between. Germline V lookup: CDR1 MGHRA, CDR2 YSYEKL. The CDR3 protein is CASSQDQGEYEQYF. CDR3 DNA sequence: TGCGCCAGCAGCCAAGATCAAGGGGAATACGAGCAGTACTTC.

The chain links TRBV7-9 to TRBJ1-6; D uncertain. The CDR3 consists of 13 residues. The germline V and J ends were trimmed by 1 base and 7 bases, with 5 bases remaining between them. Germline loops: CDR1 SEHNR, CDR2 FQNEAQ (reference sequence). The CDR3 region is CASSLGLNSPLHF. In DNA form, the CDR3 reads TGTGCCAGCAGCTTAGGACTGAATTCACCCCTCCACTTT.

This clonotype appeared a few times. This chain joins TRBV7-9 and TRBJ2-7, with TRBD1 matching 7 bases. The J segment lost 0 bases and the V segment lost 7 bases, leaving 3 bases of the junction unmatched. CDR3 length equals 13 residues. Germline CDR1 is SEHNR and CDR2 is FQNEAQ (reference sequence). The CDR3 DNA follows: TGTGCCAGCAACGACAGGGTCTCCTACGAGCAGTACTTC. It translates to CASNDRVSYEQYF. The full variable domain, completed using reference TRBV7-9 and TRBJ2-7, is DTGVSQNPRHKITKRGQNVTFRCDPISEHNRLYWYRQTLGQGPEFLTYFQNEAQLEKSRLLSDRFSAERPKGSFSTLEIQRTEQGDSAMYLCASNDRVSYEQYFGPGTRLTVT.

V gene TRBV5-1 combines with J gene TRBJ1-5; perhaps TRBD1 as D (5 bases). The CDR3 totals 15 residues. The germline gives CDR1 SGHRS, CDR2 YFSETQ. V dropped 0 bases and J dropped 0 bases, with 7 bases sitting between them. The CDR3 bases are TGCGCCAGCAGCTTGGCCGGGACTAGCAATCAGCCCCAGCATTTT. It encodes CASSLAGTSNQPQHF.

This chain links TRBV9 with TRBJ2-1; 8 nucleotides match TRBD1. Trimming at V came to 0 bases and at J to 8 bases, leaving 7 bases not matched to a gene. The CDR3 has 15 residues. Germline CDR1 is SGDLS and CDR2 is YYNGEE. The CDR3 sequence: CASSVGGQVIDEQFF. CDR3 sequence (DNA): TGTGCCAGCAGCGTAGGGGGACAGGTTATAGATGAGCAGTTCTTC.

This clonotype turned up a few times. The chain is built from TRBV29-1 and TRBJ1-2; D is undetermined. The ends were cut back, 4 bases at V and 8 bases at J, with 11 bases in the middle. CDR1 and CDR2 (germline): SQVTM, ANQGSEA. The CDR3 is 11 residues long. CDR3 amino acids: CSVGRHGGYTF. The CDR3 DNA sequence: TGCAGCGTTGGGCGACATGGCGGCTACACCTTC.